This T cell receptor (beta chain) stems from a study of OX40 agonist ivuxolimab in advanced cancers. A note on this clone: Antigen: not known.

Study results and caveats: The study found that CD8+ T cells averaged more expanded clones than CD4+.

This table comes from immunoSEQ multiplex PCR, and its TCRdb copy is limited to in-frame clones, with some not included. The sample includes roughly 75,000 clones, around 83% seen only once; the top ten take roughly 0.76%. The input for sequencing was CD4+ or CD8+ T cells sorted from blood, taken in a trial of the OX40 agonist ivuxolimab. This receptor was identified in an adult with an advanced solid tumor such as melanoma, head and neck, liver or kidney cancer.

As DNA, the CDR3 is TGTGCCAGTAGCCAAGGACGCCAAGCTAACTATGGCTACACCTTC. Protein: CASSQGRQANYGYTF. V is TRBV19 and J is TRBJ1-2; D unclear. The CDR3 consists of 15 residues. Between the trimmed V and J ends, which lost 6 bases and 0 bases, there was a span of 14 bases. Germline V gives CDR1 LNHDA, CDR2 SQIVND (reference sequence).